Shown below are 28 T cell receptor beta chains from a single sample sequenced in a study of blood T cells in healthy people across ages. Then a second PCR, running about 6 to 11 cycles, was carried out with a sample-barcoded 5' primer and a J-beta primer mix. TCRdb called the 5' RACE reads again in MiXCR, with one record for every CDR3 protein. Of approximately 490,000 distinct CDR3 sequences listed, 20% to 30% are singletons. The same data also contributed to another study, on T cells of mothers and their children.

Sequences were obtained from blood. The receptors stem from a boy aged 10-17 years in good health.

This clonotype was picked up a small number of times. V is TRBV9 and J is TRBJ2-1, with TRBD2 matching 11 bases. The CDR3 is 14 amino acids. The ends lost 7 bases at V and 11 bases at J; junction bases unmatched: 11. CDR1 and CDR2 (germline): SGDLS, YYNGEE. The CDR3 DNA sequence: TGTGCCAGCGGCCGGGTGGCTAGCGGGAGGAAGCAGTTCTTC. Amino acids: CASGRVASGRKQFF.

The chain links TRBV20-1 to TRBJ2-3; TRBD1 aligns across 7 bases. Per the germline V gene, CDR1 is DFQATT and CDR2 is SNEGSKA (reference sequence). With V trimmed by 6 bases and J by 1 base, 7 bases remained unmatched. This CDR3 is 14 amino acids long. The CDR3 DNA reads as TGCAGTGCAAAAAGGGACAGCCGCACAGATACGCAGTATTTT. It translates to CSAKRDSRTDTQYF.

This chain links TRBV27 with TRBJ2-5, with 7 bases lining up with TRBD1. J lost 5 bases, V lost 0 bases, and 6 bases had no gene match. The CDR3 spans 15 residues. In germline, CDR1 is MNHEY, CDR2 SMNVEV (reference sequence). The CDR3 loop is CASSLSRDSGETQYF. The CDR3 nucleotides read TGTGCCAGCAGTTTATCCAGGGACAGTGGCGAGACCCAGTACTTC.

This chain connects TRBV27 to TRBJ2-3; TRBD1 agrees at 11 bases. Looked up from germline, CDR1 is MNHEY and CDR2 is SMNVEV (reference sequence). CDR3 length equals 18 residues. Germline trimming cut 2 bases from V and 6 bases from J; bases unmatched to any gene: 13. DNA of the CDR3: TGTGCCAGCAGTTTAGTCCTCGGACAGGGGGCTATCGGGGATACGCAGTATTTT. It translates to CASSLVLGQGAIGDTQYF.

This clonotype was seen a few times. The rearrangement uses TRBV15 and TRBJ1-2; weak D call: TRBD1 (5 bases). V was clipped by 5 bases and J by 4 bases, with 11 bases between them. CDR1 is LNHNV, CDR2 YYDKDF, per germline (reference sequence). This CDR3 has 13 residues. CDR3 loop: CATSPGDGYGYTF. The CDR3, as DNA: TGTGCCACCAGCCCCGGGGACGGCTATGGCTACACCTTC.

This clonotype has a single count. It is unclear where the CDR3 begins or ends on the DNA, so no DNA is shown, and the CDR3 is as TCRdb lists it. The V gene is TRBV28, the J gene TRBJ1-5. The CDR3 comprises 14 residues, both ends counted. Germline-derived CDR1 and CDR2 are MDHEN and SYDVKM. The chain's CDR3 is CASILGSGNQPQHF.

The J gene is TRBJ2-6, the V gene TRBV3-1, with D maybe TRBD2 (5 bases). V lost 1 base, J lost 1 base, and 8 bases lay in between. Germline V gene lookup returns CDR1 LGHDT and CDR2 YNNKEL (reference sequence). CDR3 length: 16 amino acids. The CDR3 reads CASSQVSGSGANVLTF. In DNA form, the CDR3 reads TGTGCCAGCAGCCAAGTATCGGGGTCTGGGGCCAACGTCCTGACTTTC.

Regarding this clonotype: A much more abundant neighbour one base away suggests this may be a read error. CDR3 in DNA: TGTGCCAGCAGTTTATTTGTACGTGGCAGGGAGTCCTACGAGCAGTACTTC. Translating it yields CASSLFVRGRESYEQYF. The chain has TRBV28 and TRBJ2-7; either TRBD1 or TRBD2 may supply D (5 bases each). This CDR3 is built from 17 residues. The V gene's germline CDR1 is MDHEN and CDR2 SYDVKM. Trimming removed 1 base from V and 1 base from J, with 17 bases in between.

V usage is TRBV6-6 and J usage is TRBJ2-6; tentatively, D is TRBD1 (6 bases). V was pared by 4 bases and J by 0 bases, with 10 bases between. Germline-derived CDR1 and CDR2 are MNHNY and SVGAGI (reference sequence). There are 16 residues in the CDR3. The CDR3 protein is CASSSTGSSGANVLTF. The DNA for the CDR3 is TGTGCCAGCAGTTCGACAGGTAGCTCTGGGGCCAACGTCCTGACTTTC.

This clonotype has a handful of counts. No conserved phenylalanine or tryptophan ends this CDR3, so it is likely a read error. The chain links TRBV5-4 to TRBJ2-4; D is unresolved. The V end was cut by 0 bases, the J end by 0 bases, with 10 bases between. The germline V gene encodes CDR1 SGHNT and CDR2 YYREEE (reference sequence). This CDR3 is built from 16 residues. The CDR3 DNA is TGTGCCAGCAGCTTGGAGCTGGGGATAGCCAAAAACATTCAGTACCTC. It yields the protein CASSLELGIAKNIQYL.

DNA of the CDR3: TGTGCCAGCAGCTCGGGACAGGCTAGGACCCTCCACTTT. This gives the protein CASSSGQARTLHF. V is TRBV11-2 and J is TRBJ1-6; 8 bases match TRBD1. This CDR3 contains 13 residues. V trimming: 4 bases; J trimming: 14 bases; junction bases outside the gene matches: 7. Germline V CDR1 and CDR2: SGHAT, FQNNGV.

The chain joins TRBV5-8 to TRBJ2-1; 15 bases are shared with TRBD2. There are 20 residues in the CDR3. Germline CDR1 is SGHTS and CDR2 is YDEGEE. V shed 0 bases and J 3 bases; nucleotides not matched to a gene: 10. CDR3 loop: CASSLEGRTSGGGLYNEQFF. CDR3 coding DNA: TGTGCCAGCAGCTTGGAGGGGAGGACTAGCGGGGGGGGCCTCTACAATGAGCAGTTCTTC.

This clonotype has a handful of counts. J is TRBJ1-2 and V is TRBV7-2; a possible D gene is TRBD1 (5 bases). Trimming took 5 bases from V and 5 from J, leaving 18 bases between them. Per the germline V gene, CDR1 is SGHTA and CDR2 is FQGNSA. CDR3 length: 15 amino acids. The CDR3: CASSPFGGGPYGYTF. CDR3 coding DNA: TGTGCCAGCAGCCCCTTCGGGGGGGGACCTTATGGCTACACCTTC.

This chain connects TRBV4-3 to TRBJ2-7, with 9 bases matching TRBD1. V was clipped by 0 bases and J by 3 bases; unmatched bases: 3. Germline CDR1 reads LGHNA; CDR2 reads YSLEER. The CDR3 totals 15 residues. CDR3 in amino acids: CASSQEDRGYYEQYF. CDR3 nucleotide sequence: TGCGCCAGCAGCCAAGAGGACAGGGGCTACTACGAGCAGTACTTC.

Many counts were recorded for this clonotype. The CDR3 region is CASSLDRNYGYTF. For the CDR3, the DNA is TGTGCCAGCAGCTTGGACAGGAACTATGGCTACACCTTC. The gene calls are TRBV27 and TRBJ1-2, with TRBD1 matching 7 bases. This CDR3 has 13 amino acids. CDR1 and CDR2 from the germline V gene are MNHEY and SMNVEV (reference sequence). J was trimmed by 2 bases and V by 6 bases; bases with no gene match: 3.

Written as DNA, the CDR3 is TGTGCCAGCAGTTACGGCCCCGGACAGGGGGCGCGTGAGACCCAGTACTTC. Amino acid sequence: CASSYGPGQGARETQYF. The chain has TRBV6-2 or TRBV6-3 and TRBJ2-5; 11 bases agree with TRBD1. Germline CDR1 reads MNHEY; CDR2 reads SVGEGT. V trimming: 2 bases; J trimming: 5 bases; junction bases outside the gene matches: 10. This CDR3 is 17 amino acids long.

The sample holds a few counts of this clonotype. V is TRBV27 and J is TRBJ2-7; the match to TRBD1 covers 9 bases. V gave up 3 bases and J gave up 4 bases; unmatched junction bases: 7. The CDR3 has 15 residues. Germline loops: CDR1 MNHEY, CDR2 SMNVEV (reference sequence). The CDR3 DNA reads TGTGCCAGCAGTTTTGCCGGGACAGGGTTTTACGAGCAGTACTTC. Translation: CASSFAGTGFYEQYF.

V and J are TRBV20-1 and TRBJ1-1; a weak D match, TRBD1 (5 bases). The length of the CDR3 is 13 residues. V shed 2 bases and J shed 0 bases, with 7 bases lying between them. Looked up from germline, CDR1 is DFQATT and CDR2 is SNEGSKA (reference sequence). The chain's CDR3 is CSARNRLNTEAFF. CDR3 nucleotides: TGCAGTGCTAGAAACAGGCTGAACACTGAAGCTTTCTTT.

This clonotype was seen a few times. V is TRBV12-3 or TRBV12-4 and J is TRBJ2-7, with 7 bases aligning to TRBD2. This CDR3 region has 18 residues. After removal of 3 bases from V and 2 bases from J, the junction contained 16 bases not matched to a gene. CDR3 bases: TGTGCCAGCAGTTTCCCCGCCTGGGGGGGAAATACAGCCTACGAGCAGTACTTC. This encodes CASSFPAWGGNTAYEQYF.

In its sample, this clonotype was seen a few times. The CDR3 sequence is CASRGGLDTQYF. CDR3 DNA: TGTGCCAGCAGGGGGGGACTCGATACGCAGTATTTT. The rearrangement joins TRBV7-9 to TRBJ2-3, with D perhaps TRBD2 (6 bases). The CDR3 sequence is 12 residues long. CDR1 and CDR2 from the germline V gene are SEHNR and FQNEAQ (reference sequence). V gave up 6 bases and J gave up 6 bases, with 10 bases separating them.

The rearrangement links TRBV12-5 to TRBJ1-1; D gene uncertain. Trimming removed 1 base at V and 1 base at J, with 4 bases between. CDR3 length: 13 amino acids. Per germline, CDR1 LGHNT and CDR2 FRNRAP. The CDR3 protein is CASGLGQNTEAFF. CDR3 DNA sequence: TGTGCTAGTGGTTTGGGGCAGAACACTGAAGCTTTCTTT.

Only a few counts were recorded for this clonotype. The genes are TRBV10-3 and TRBJ2-1, with 10 bases identical to TRBD1. The J call is doubtful: the DNA matches TRBJ2-5 better. CDR1 and CDR2 (germline): ENHRY, SYGVKD. This CDR3 comprises 15 residues. This CDR3 reads CAISDRGLAQETQYF. DNA for the CDR3: TGTGCCATCAGCGACAGGGGGCTTGCCCAAGAGACCCAGTACTTC.

This sequence joins TRBV28 and TRBJ1-5; D perhaps matches TRBD1 (5 bases). The CDR3 is 15 amino acids. The V end was cut by 2 bases, the J end by 6 bases, with 14 bases between. Per the germline V gene, CDR1 is MDHEN and CDR2 is SYDVKM. The CDR3 spells CASSLTRAGSQPQHF. The CDR3 nucleotides are TGTGCCAGCAGTTTAACCAGGGCTGGAAGTCAGCCCCAGCATTTT.

This clonotype was detected many times. The chain uses TRBV18 and TRBJ2-5, with TRBD2 matching over 8 bases. The germline V gene has CDR1 KGHSH and CDR2 LQKENI. This CDR3 spans 15 amino acids. V trimming: 3 bases; J trimming: 1 base; junction bases outside the gene matches: 4. The CDR3 loop is CASSPVLAAQETQYF. In nucleotides, the CDR3 is TGTGCCAGCTCACCGGTACTAGCGGCCCAAGAGACCCAGTACTTC.

This clonotype was seen only a few times. The chain couples TRBV20-1 to TRBJ2-7; TRBD2 aligns across 10 bases. V shed 5 bases and J 7 bases; nucleotides not matched to a gene: 11. This CDR3 contains 14 residues. Germline V CDR1 and CDR2: DFQATT, SNEGSKA (reference sequence). The CDR3 reads CSAYGTSALGEQYF. The CDR3 DNA is TGCAGTGCTTACGGGACTAGCGCTCTGGGTGAGCAGTACTTC.

The V call is TRBV20-1, the J call TRBJ1-5; 10 nucleotides agree with TRBD1. The CDR3 length is 15 residues. CDR1 is DFQATT and CDR2 is SNEGSKA in the germline V gene (reference sequence). The V gene end was trimmed by 5 bases and the J gene end by 6 bases; junction bases not matched to a gene: 10. As DNA, the CDR3 is TGCAGTGCTCGGGACCGGGACAGGGGTATTCAGCCCCAGCATTTT. It is translated as CSARDRDRGIQPQHF.

The rearrangement joins TRBV19 to TRBJ2-1; TRBD1 agrees at 10 bases. The CDR3 loop spans 18 amino acids. Germline values: CDR1 LNHDA, CDR2 SQIVND (reference sequence). V shed 6 bases, J shed 4 bases, and the junction held 15 bases outside the gene matches. CDR3 region: CASSVSGGTGAPYNEQFF. The CDR3 bases are TGTGCCAGTAGCGTATCGGGCGGGACAGGGGCTCCATACAATGAGCAGTTCTTC.

The chain employs TRBV7-2 and TRBJ1-3; D gene uncertain. Germline assignment: CDR1 SGHTA and CDR2 FQGNSA. V lost 1 base, J lost 4 bases, and 5 bases lay in between. The CDR3 sequence is 13 residues long. The CDR3 nucleotides read TGTGCCAGCAGCTTAGGTTGGGGAAACACCATATATTTT. Residues: CASSLGWGNTIYF.